This T cell receptor beta chain comes out of a study of T cells in Graves' hyperthyroidism and ophthalmopathy. About the research overall: Blood was drawn when the patient was first diagnosed and still untreated.

Points on this clonotype: No antigen is known for it.

The TCR beta CDR3 regions underwent amplification using RNA transcripts as the source. An initial round of RT-PCR targeting the TCR CDR3 relied on the HTBI primer set. TCRdb reanalysed the multiplex PCR reads using MiXCR and keeps one entry per CDR3 protein. The table has 500,000 to 600,000 distinct CDR3 sequences, less than 20% seen once. General observations from the study: Through a model of 13 V-J features, ophthalmopathy was separated from stable hyperthyroidism.

V trimming: 5 bases; J trimming: 7 bases; junction bases outside the gene matches: 23. Germline values: CDR1 DFQATT, CDR2 SNEGSKA (reference sequence). CDR3 length equals 18 residues. The sequenced sample was blood. This clonotype was sampled from a man aged 40-49 years with Graves' ophthalmopathy. The chain links TRBV20-1 to TRBJ2-5, with 9 bases fitting TRBD2. This chain's CDR3 is CSAGSFRAGGPSFGTQYF. The DNA for the CDR3 is TGCAGTGCTGGCTCATTTAGGGCGGGAGGGCCGTCTTTTGGGACCCAGTACTTC.